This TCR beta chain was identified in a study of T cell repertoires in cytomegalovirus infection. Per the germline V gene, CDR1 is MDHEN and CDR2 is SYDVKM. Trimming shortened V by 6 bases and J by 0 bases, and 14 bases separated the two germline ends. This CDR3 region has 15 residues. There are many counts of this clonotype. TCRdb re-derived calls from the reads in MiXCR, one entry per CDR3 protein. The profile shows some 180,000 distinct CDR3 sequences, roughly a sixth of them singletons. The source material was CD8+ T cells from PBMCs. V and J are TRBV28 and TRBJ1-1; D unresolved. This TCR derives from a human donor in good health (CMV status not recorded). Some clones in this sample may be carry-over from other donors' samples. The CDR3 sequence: CASSPLDGLNTEAFF. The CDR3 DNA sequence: TGTGCCAGCAGCCCACTCGACGGACTGAACACTGAAGCTTTCTTT.